Sequencing of this TCR beta chain was carried out in a study of blood T cell repertoires in COVID-19 (dated by TCRdb to the early 2020s). For the study in its entirety: Samples covering the acute and convalescent phases of COVID-19 were provided by collaborators in the United States, Italy and Spain. The prospective study material was composed of cDNA or gDNA derived from T cells, B-cell-depleted T cells, or PBMCs. Subjects who had been exposed to COVID-19, were actively infected with it, or had recovered from it provided the deeply sampled blood TCRbeta repertoires that made up the dataset. A freely available public database, intended as a resource for researchers studying the immune response to SARS-CoV-2, is where the repertoires were released. Samples came from the ongoing ImmuneRACE study (first 160 participants) plus 1,254 subjects from 6 global collaborators. Nearly every sample came with metadata listing a de-identified subject ID, COVID-19 status, age in years and sex. Where available, HLA class I and class II types were taken from metadata supplied by the sample provider and were not determined by assay-based typing. Broad study findings and their caveats: The amount of clinical and demographic metadata varied by source and participant and was provided uncurated.

Concerning this clone itself: Its specific antigen is unknown. Qualities for individual bases were not recorded, and no much larger clone is one base off.

V ends up 4 bases short and J 2 bases short, with an unmatched junction base count of 6. Inclusive of the bounding cysteine and phenylalanine, the CDR3 is 15 residues long. Only the CDR3 DNA is retained, 45 bases long and in frame from the first base. CDR1 and CDR2, per the germline V gene, are SGHRS and YFSETQ. The collaborating institutions used their own protocols to collect whole blood in K2EDTA tubes. For TCRbeta analysis, collaborator samples were shipped as frozen whole blood, as isolated PBMCs, or as DNA extracted from either sample type. TCRbeta CDR3 regions were amplified from genomic DNA by means of the immunoSEQ Assay, a bias-controlled multiplex PCR. Regarding the original processing steps: Within the assay, amplification of reference gene primers was used to estimate how many nucleated cells each sample contained. To quantify the absolute abundance of each unique TCRbeta CDR3 rearrangement, sequence reads were collapsed and filtered. Productive Simpson clonality was computed per sample as the square root of Simpson's diversity index over productive rearrangements. TCRdb holds this immuneACCESS table with in-frame rearrangements only. Some clones are missing; in checked studies, unresolved V genes explain under half, and the rest has no known cause. The V and J calls and clone size come from that table; D and trimming were worked out from the DNA. This sample gives some 260,000 clones in total; approximately 77% of them show up just once. The top ten clonotypes cover roughly 3.1% of the sample.

This receptor chain uses TRBV5-1 and TRBJ1-3; TRBD1 matches 7 bases in the middle. Sequencing used peripheral blood. This TCR was recovered from a woman aged 18 to 35 with acute or convalescent COVID-19. The CDR3 reads CASSRDRVAGNTIYF. The nucleotide sequence is given as TGCGCCAGCAGCCGAGACAGGGTAGCTGGAAACACCATATATTTT.